This T cell receptor beta chain stems from a study of T cell responses to AZD1222 COVID-19 vaccine. Regarding the study as a whole: Baseline seropositivity characterized only a handful of AZD1222 recipients.

TCRdb's table, derived via immunoSEQ multiplex PCR, lists solely in-frame clones and lacks some. This sample carries about 140,000 clones, with 2% to 2.5% going to the ten biggest clones. V dropped 3 bases and J dropped 0 bases, with 12 bases sitting between them. The CDR3 extends over 16 amino acids. CDR1 and CDR2 from the germline V gene are KGHSH and LQKENI. Concerning this clone itself: Its antigen remains unidentified.

The specimen sequenced was peripheral blood. This TCR came from an adult in good health. V gene TRBV18 combines with J gene TRBJ1-5; a weak D match, TRBD1 (5 bases). CDR3 loop: CASSPPGVNSNQPQHF. The CDR3 nucleotides are TGTGCCAGCTCACCCCCGGGGGTGAATAGCAATCAGCCCCAGCATTTT.